Reported below is one T cell receptor (beta chain). Stated treatment: treatment-naive control, cytoreductive nephrectomy. This table comes from immunoSEQ multiplex PCR, and its TCRdb copy is limited to in-frame clones, with some not included. The top ten clones hold 14% of a sample with 8,000 to 10,000 clones, about two thirds of them seen once. V shed 3 bases, J shed 3 bases, and the junction held 1 base outside the gene matches. CDR3 length: 15 residues. Looked up from germline, CDR1 is SEHNR and CDR2 is FQNEAQ (reference sequence). This specimen comes from a study of radiation and T cells in renal cell carcinoma.

The receptor comes from a man aged 60 to 69 with renal cell carcinoma. The sample consisted of tumor tissue, taken from a patient whose treatment was nephrectomy without radiotherapy. The chain couples TRBV7-9 to TRBJ1-5, with 11 bases identical to TRBD1. DNA of the CDR3: TGTGCCAGCAGCTTGGGACAGGGGGTCAATCAGCCCCAGCATTTT. It translates to CASSLGQGVNQPQHF.